Shown below are 18 T cell receptor beta chains from a single sample sequenced in a study of regulatory T cells in long-lasting Graves disease. Arm-PCR of CDR3 regions with iRepertoire HTBI primers generated TCR beta libraries. TCRdb ran MiXCR on the multiplex PCR reads and lists one entry per CDR3 protein. Here the sample spans around 500,000 distinct CDR3 sequences, about 12% being singletons. The time point was: newly diagnosed GD, antithyroid drugs for less than 3 months. PBMCs were the source of the RNA used for TCR sequencing. Separately, the same data were catalogued under a study of T cells in Graves' hyperthyroidism and ophthalmopathy.

Sequencing used peripheral blood mononuclear cells (PBMCs), obtained at new diagnosis, from a patient treated with antithyroid drugs. These receptors were taken from a woman between 25 and 40 years old with Graves disease.

This clonotype was counted many times. The chain employs TRBV5-1 and TRBJ1-2, with D perhaps matching TRBD1 (5 bases). With 0 bases removed from V and 3 bases from J, the gap between germline ends came to 9 bases. CDR1 SGHRS and CDR2 YFSETQ come from the germline V gene. The CDR3 loop spans 14 amino acids. The chain's CDR3 is CASSLAAGDYGYTF. In DNA, the CDR3 is TGCGCCAGCAGCTTGGCCGCGGGGGACTATGGCTACACCTTC.

This clonotype was counted only a few times. The genes are TRBV20-1 and TRBJ2-3; D is possibly TRBD2 (6 bases). CDR1 is DFQATT and CDR2 is SNEGSKA in the germline V gene (reference sequence). This CDR3 comprises 13 residues. Between the trimmed V and J ends, which lost 6 bases and 2 bases, there was a span of 12 bases. CDR3 nucleotides: TGCAGTGCCAGACTAGTCGTCACAGATACGCAGTATTTT. Translated, it gives CSARLVVTDTQYF.

In the case of this clonotype: It may be a read error: a sequence one base away is much more abundant. The chain employs TRBV28 and TRBJ2-5, with 8 bases fitting TRBD2. This CDR3 contains 16 residues. The V gene's germline CDR1 is MDHEN and CDR2 SYDVKM. V was clipped by 6 bases and J by 4 bases; unmatched bases: 13. CDR3 sequence reads: CASRGVAGRDRETQYF. The CDR3 DNA is TGTGCCAGCAGAGGGGTAGCGGGACGGGACCGAGAGACCCAGTACTTC.

This clonotype was detected ten times or more. The V gene is TRBV29-1, the J gene TRBJ1-2; D might be TRBD1 (6 bases). Per the germline V gene, CDR1 is SQVTM and CDR2 is ANQGSEA. V dropped 5 bases and J dropped 7 bases, with 14 bases sitting between them. The CDR3 is 12 residues long. The CDR3: CSVRDRGGGYTF. The CDR3 region has the DNA TGCAGCGTTCGGGACCGAGGGGGTGGCTACACCTTC.

This clonotype was counted at least ten times. The V call is TRBV5-1, the J call TRBJ2-1; 11 positions match TRBD2. The germline gives CDR1 SGHRS, CDR2 YFSETQ. V lost 1 base and J lost 6; bases outside the gene matches: 3. There are 15 residues in the CDR3. DNA for the CDR3: TGCGCCAGCAGCTTGACTAGCGGGAGTATCAATGAGCAGTTCTTC. Translated: CASSLTSGSINEQFF.

Of note for this clonotype: Being one base from a much bigger clone, this may be a read error. CDR3 DNA: TGTGCCAGCAGTGTAAAGGTGTCCTGGTACAATGAGCAGTTCTTC. This gives the protein CASSVKVSWYNEQFF. V and J are TRBV12-3 or TRBV12-4 and TRBJ2-1; D not certain. The CDR3 contains 15 residues. V lost 5 bases and J lost 4, with 15 bases in between.

This clonotype was found many times. V gene TRBV12-3 or TRBV12-4 combines with J gene TRBJ1-5; the D gene is possibly TRBD1 (6 bases). The CDR3 is 18 residues long. With 3 bases removed from V and 1 base from J, the gap between germline ends came to 19 bases. Here the CDR3 DNA reads TGTGCCAGCAGTTTCTTAGTTCATGGGGGGCAAAGCAATCAGCCCCAGCATTTT. Its translation: CASSFLVHGGQSNQPQHF.

This clonotype was detected only a few times. The CDR3 here is CASSVGPTNEKLFF. The CDR3 coding sequence is TGTGCCAGCAGCGTAGGACCGACTAATGAAAAACTGTTTTTT. The chain recombines TRBV9 with TRBJ1-4; no definite D call. The CDR3 length is 14 residues. V was clipped by 0 bases and J by 2 bases, with 5 bases between them. CDR1 and CDR2 from the germline V gene are SGDLS and YYNGEE.

At least ten counts were recorded for this clonotype. V usage is TRBV7-9 and J usage is TRBJ2-5; D is undetermined. Germline CDR1 and CDR2: SEHNR and FQNEAQ (reference sequence). The V gene lost 2 bases and the J gene lost 1 base, with 11 bases spanning the gap. CDR3 length: 15 residues. The CDR3 sequence: CASSLRQTSQETQYF. CDR3 nucleotides: TGTGCCAGCAGCTTACGCCAGACCTCCCAAGAGACCCAGTACTTC.

Comments on this clonotype: A clone one base away is much larger, so this may be a read error. The CDR3 bases are TGTGCCAGTAGCAACAGGGGGAAAAGGAGCAATCAGCCCCAGCATTTT. Amino acid sequence: CASSNRGKRSNQPQHF. This chain links TRBV19 with TRBJ1-5; 8 bases are a match to TRBD1. This CDR3 region has 16 residues. V lost 6 bases to trimming and J lost 1 base; unmatched junction nucleotides: 8. Germline assignment: CDR1 LNHDA and CDR2 SQIVND (reference sequence). Full variable domain (rest looked up from reference TRBV19 and TRBJ1-5): DGGITQSPKYLFRKEGQNVTLSCEQNLNHDAMYWYRQDPGQGLRLIYYSQIVNDFQKGDIAEGYSVSREKKESFPLTVTSAQKNPTAFYLCASSNRGKRSNQPQHFGDGTRLSIL.

This clonotype was picked up many times. V is TRBV10-1 and J is TRBJ1-1; 7 nucleotides line up with TRBD1. V trimming: 4 bases; J trimming: 5 bases; junction bases outside the gene matches: 4. The germline CDR1 and CDR2 sequences are WNHNN and SYGVQD (reference sequence). The CDR3 is made up of 13 amino acids. CDR3 in amino acids: CASSGQGGTEAFF. CDR3 DNA: TGCGCCAGCAGTGGACAGGGAGGAACTGAAGCTTTCTTT.

This clonotype was found many times. The rearrangement links TRBV18 to TRBJ2-3; D may be TRBD1 (6 bases). V was cut by 3 bases and J by 6 bases, with 10 bases left in between. Germline loops: CDR1 KGHSH, CDR2 LQKENI. The CDR3 has 13 residues. The CDR3 sequence: CASSPGTKDTQYF. The CDR3 DNA follows: TGTGCCAGCTCACCCGGGACAAAGGATACGCAGTATTTT.

In this sample, this clonotype turned up many times. This chain joins TRBV29-1 and TRBJ2-3, with 8 bases lining up with TRBD1. Germline assignment: CDR1 SQVTM and CDR2 ANQGSEA. CDR3 size: 13 residues. V shed 8 bases, J shed 6 bases, and the junction held 10 bases outside the gene matches. The CDR3 DNA follows: TGCAGCACTGGGACAGGAGCCCCGGATACGCAGTATTTT. Residues: CSTGTGAPDTQYF.

This clonotype was seen ten or more times. V is TRBV27 and J is TRBJ1-6; D unclear. The ends were cut back, 5 bases at V and 10 bases at J, with 12 bases in the middle. Germline lookup yields CDR1 MNHEY and CDR2 SMNVEV (reference sequence). The CDR3 runs 13 residues. The CDR3 bases are TGTGCCAGCAGTACTACGGCTGGGTCACCCCTCCACTTT. It specifies CASSTTAGSPLHF.

This clonotype was recorded at least ten times. One end of the junction fails to match germline, which may point to a read error. The gene calls are TRBV6-2 or TRBV6-3 and TRBJ1-5, with no clear D. This CDR3 region has 14 residues. Germline V gene data show CDR1 as MNHEY and CDR2 as SVGEGT. The chain's CDR3 is CASSYSNSDQPQHF. The CDR3 bases are TGTGCCAGCAGTTACTCGAATAGCGATCAGCCCCAGCATTTT.

At least ten counts were recorded for this clonotype. This rearrangement joins TRBV6-2 or TRBV6-3 to TRBJ2-1; D is unclear. V was trimmed by 7 bases and J by 0 bases, leaving 13 bases between them. The germline CDR1 and CDR2 sequences are MNHEY and SVGEGT. The CDR3 length is 15 residues. The chain's CDR3 is CASISRLSSYNEQFF. For the CDR3, the DNA is TGTGCCAGCATTTCCCGCCTTAGCTCCTACAATGAGCAGTTCTTC.

The rearrangement links TRBV6-1 to TRBJ2-7, with D perhaps TRBD2 (6 bases). Germline assignment: CDR1 MNHNS and CDR2 SASEGT. The CDR3 runs 13 residues. V was cut by 7 bases and J by 11 bases, with 21 bases left in between. This CDR3 is CASTNRNGREEYF. CDR3 sequence (DNA): TGTGCCAGCACCAATCGTAATGGCAGGGAGGAGTACTTC.

The chain combines TRBV12-3 or TRBV12-4 with TRBJ2-7; D uncertain. CDR3 length: 17 amino acids. V was pared by 0 bases and J by 1 base, with 16 bases between. The CDR3, as DNA: TGTGCCAGCAGTTTAGCCGTTAGGAGCGCTACTTCCTACGAGCAGTACTTC. This encodes CASSLAVRSATSYEQYF.